This TCR beta chain was sequenced for a study of blood T cell repertoires in COVID-19. The germline gives CDR1 SEHNR, CDR2 FQNEAQ (reference sequence). The length of the CDR3 is 14 residues. V dropped 5 bases and J dropped 13 bases, with 23 bases sitting between them. The protocol was immunoSEQ multiplex PCR, while the TCRdb copy is restricted to in-frame clones and leaves out a portion. There are approximately 500,000 clones in the sample; 70% to 90% occur only once, and 3% to 4% lies in the top ten. The sequence was obtained from a human donor in a cohort sampled during active COVID-19. The rearrangement joins TRBV7-9 to TRBJ1-2, with a possible D match to TRBD1 (6 bases). Material for sequencing was peripheral blood. The chain's CDR3 is CASSPEARQEDSTF. The CDR3 coding sequence is TGTGCCAGCAGCCCAGAGGCCCGACAGGAAGACTCCACCTTC.